Each of the 12 T cell receptor beta chains below was sequenced from the same sample in a study of molecular identifiers for immune sequencing clone quantification. TCRdb re-called the PCR reads with MiXCR, one entry per CDR3 protein. Altogether about 640,000 distinct CDR3 sequences are present, about 20% being singletons, with the ten largest covering roughly 0.85%. The sample consisted of naive CD8+ T cells from blood, with Jurkat cell RNA spiked in. As for subset: FACS-sorted CD8+CD4-CCR7+CD45RA+ naive T cells. The receptors here all came from a human donor in good health. Some libraries in this study had Jurkat cell RNA spiked in.

This clonotype showed up many times. V gene TRBV6-2 or TRBV6-3 combines with J gene TRBJ2-7; D gene unclear. Trimming took off 0 bases at V and 4 bases at J, with 16 bases between the two ends. Germline V CDR1 and CDR2: MNHEY, SVGEGT. CDR3 length: 16 residues. This CDR3 reads CASSYSVGYFTYEQYF. The CDR3 DNA follows: TGTGCCAGCAGTTACTCCGTAGGGTACTTCACGTACGAGCAGTACTTC.

In its sample, this clonotype was seen many times. V gene TRBV5-1 combines with J gene TRBJ2-2; D is unclear. Germline V lookup: CDR1 SGHRS, CDR2 YFSETQ. V lost 4 bases to trimming and J lost 2 bases, with 15 bases between them. This CDR3 region has 16 residues. CDR3 protein: CASSLTVAENTGELFF. The CDR3 DNA is TGCGCCAGCAGCCTGACGGTGGCAGAAAACACCGGGGAGCTGTTTTTT.

This chain links TRBV27 with TRBJ2-7, with D perhaps matching TRBD1 or TRBD2 (5 bases each). The CDR3 is 17 amino acids. The germline V gene encodes CDR1 MNHEY and CDR2 SMNVEV (reference sequence). Trimming took 2 bases from V and 0 from J, leaving 17 bases between them. Written as DNA, the CDR3 is TGTGCCAGCAGTTTAGCGGCGGACTCGAGGGGCTCCTACGAGCAGTACTTC. The encoded protein is CASSLAADSRGSYEQYF.

A note on this clonotype: The junction differs from germline at one of its ends, possibly a read error. The gene calls are TRBV27 and TRBJ2-1, with 7 bases aligning to TRBD1. Germline V gives CDR1 MNHEY, CDR2 SMNVEV (reference sequence). The CDR3 covers 15 residues. The CDR3 loop is CASSLLTGSYSEQFF. DNA for the CDR3: TGTGCCAGCAGTTTGCTGACAGGGTCCTACAGTGAGCAGTTCTTC.

Worth noting for this clonotype: One base away lies a much larger clone, so this may be a sequencing read error. V gene TRBV6-1 combines with J gene TRBJ2-2; 7 bases are a match to TRBD1. Trimming took 8 bases from V and 2 from J; bases not matched to a gene: 8. Germline loops: CDR1 MNHNS, CDR2 SASEGT. The CDR3 has 15 residues. DNA of the CDR3: TGTGCCAGCTGGTGGGACAGACTTAACACCGGGGAGCTGTTTTTT. This gives the protein CASWWDRLNTGELFF.

A few counts support this clonotype. The rearrangement links TRBV27 to TRBJ1-4; 7 nucleotides match TRBD1. CDR1 and CDR2 from the germline V gene are MNHEY and SMNVEV (reference sequence). The CDR3 consists of 17 residues. Trimming removed 6 bases from V and 5 bases from J; junction bases left unmatched: 15. The CDR3 sequence: CASRATGTGGLNEKLFF. The CDR3 DNA reads as TGTGCCAGCAGGGCGACAGGGACGGGGGGCCTAAATGAAAAACTGTTTTTT.

Many counts were recorded for this clonotype. The V and J genes are TRBV14 and TRBJ2-3; TRBD1 aligns across 11 bases. CDR3 length: 17 amino acids. From germline, CDR1 is SGHDN and CDR2 FVKESK. The junction had 8 bases not matched to a gene; V was cut back by 0 bases and J by 6 bases. DNA for the CDR3: TGTGCCAGCAGCCAAGACTGGACAGGGGGCGGACCGGATACGCAGTATTTT. Protein: CASSQDWTGGGPDTQYF.

There are many counts of this clonotype. This chain uses TRBV28 with TRBJ2-7; TRBD2 agrees at 10 bases. With V trimmed by 6 bases and J by 4 bases, 6 bases remained unmatched. Germline V CDR1 and CDR2: MDHEN, SYDVKM. The CDR3 has 14 residues. CDR3 protein: CASSPGLADYEQYF. CDR3 coding DNA: TGTGCCAGCAGCCCCGGACTAGCGGATTACGAGCAGTACTTC.

About this clonotype: A read error may explain this, as a much larger clone is one base away. DNA for the CDR3: TGCAGTGCTGCCGTAGCGGAAACCGGTTTGTGGGAGCAGTACTTC. Protein product: CSAAVAETGLWEQYF. The J gene is TRBJ2-7, the V gene TRBV20-1, with D possibly TRBD2 on 6 matching bases. CDR3 length equals 15 residues. The V end was cut by 5 bases, the J end by 7 bases, with 24 bases between. Germline loops: CDR1 DFQATT, CDR2 SNEGSKA (reference sequence).

This clonotype occurred many times. The V call is TRBV11-2, the J call TRBJ2-1; D is unresolved. Germline V lookup: CDR1 SGHAT, CDR2 FQNNGV. The CDR3 loop spans 11 amino acids. Trimming shortened V by 5 bases and J by 9 bases, and 8 bases separated the two germline ends. The CDR3 protein is CASSPASEQFF. CDR3 DNA: TGTGCCAGCAGCCCGGCGAGTGAGCAGTTCTTC.

This clonotype was detected ten times or more. The chain is built from TRBV7-9 and TRBJ2-3, with D perhaps given as TRBD1 or TRBD2 (5 bases each). CDR3 length equals 20 residues. CDR1 and CDR2 (germline): SEHNR, FQNEAQ (reference sequence). V shed 0 bases and J shed 3 bases, with 25 bases lying between them. CDR3 in DNA: TGTGCCAGCAGCTTAGCGGTTAAGGGCTACCCGACGGGACCTACAGATACGCAGTATTTT. Translating gives CASSLAVKGYPTGPTDTQYF. The complete variable domain, with remaining parts taken from reference TRBV7-9 and TRBJ2-3, reads DTGVSQNPRHKITKRGQNVTFRCDPISEHNRLYWYRQTLGQGPEFLTYFQNEAQLEKSRLLSDRFSAERPKGSFSTLEIQRTEQGDSAMYLCASSLAVKGYPTGPTDTQYFGPGTRLTVL.

This clonotype showed up many times. The chain is built from TRBV6-5 and TRBJ1-5; D might be TRBD1 (6 bases). V was pared by 0 bases and J by 2 bases, with 14 bases between. This CDR3 is 17 amino acids long. In germline, CDR1 is MNHEY, CDR2 SVGAGI. CDR3 coding DNA: TGTGCCAGCAGTTACTCGAATCCAGGGGCTGGCAATCAGCCCCAGCATTTT. Translating it yields CASSYSNPGAGNQPQHF.